Shown below are 12 T cell receptor beta chains from a single sample sequenced in a study of blood T cell repertoires in COVID-19. The protocol was immunoSEQ multiplex PCR, while the TCRdb copy is restricted to in-frame clones and leaves out a portion. The sample holds hundreds of thousands of clones, about nine tenths seen once. Sequencing input: peripheral blood. All receptors come from a woman aged 70 to 79 with COVID-19, enrolled during active disease.

The rearrangement uses TRBV6-5 and TRBJ1-1; 7 bases line up with TRBD1. Looked up from germline, CDR1 is MNHEY and CDR2 is SVGAGI. The CDR3 length is 15 residues. V trimming: 6 bases; J trimming: 0 bases; junction bases outside the gene matches: 7. The CDR3 DNA reads as TGTGCCAGCAGAGCACAAGACAGGGTGAACACTGAAGCTTTCTTT. Translated: CASRAQDRVNTEAFF.

The chain joins TRBV6-1 to TRBJ1-1, with a weak D call TRBD1 (5 bases). Germline V gene lookup returns CDR1 MNHNS and CDR2 SASEGT. V was pared by 3 bases and J by 11 bases, with 10 bases between. The CDR3 length is 11 residues. CDR3 nucleotide sequence: TGTGCCAGCAGTGATGCAGGGCTGGCTTTCTTT. It codes for CASSDAGLAFF.

By proportion, this clone is medium-sized (0.01 to 0.1%). The chain is built from TRBV27 and TRBJ2-2; tentatively, D is TRBD2 (6 bases). CDR3 length: 16 amino acids. Germline-derived CDR1 and CDR2 are MNHEY and SMNVEV (reference sequence). Deletions cut 7 bases from V and 6 bases from J, with 21 bases between. The CDR3 reads CASISPGGYGAGELFF. The CDR3 DNA follows: TGTGCCAGCATCTCACCTGGAGGGTATGGGGCCGGGGAGCTGTTTTTT.

This clone occurred once. The chain couples TRBV3-1 (or the pseudogene TRBV3-2) to TRBJ1-4; 7 bases fit TRBD1. The CDR3 spans 14 residues. Germline loops: CDR1 LGHDT, CDR2 YNNKEL (reference sequence). The trim removed 5 bases at V and 4 bases at J, leaving 4 bases unmatched. This CDR3 is CASSRTGLNEKLFF. In DNA, the CDR3 is TGTGCCAGCAGCAGGACAGGCCTTAATGAAAAACTGTTTTTT.

This sequence joins TRBV7-6 and TRBJ2-5; the D gene is possibly TRBD1 (6 bases). From germline, CDR1 is SGHVS and CDR2 FNYEAQ. V was pared by 5 bases and J by 2 bases, with 9 bases between. This CDR3 is 13 amino acids long. CDR3 DNA sequence: TGTGCCAGCAGCGGGGGCCCACAAGAGACCCAGTACTTC. Translated, it gives CASSGGPQETQYF.

This chain uses TRBV27 with TRBJ1-4; 8 bases are shared with TRBD1. The CDR3 runs 14 residues. The J segment lost 5 bases and the V segment lost 6 bases, leaving 5 bases of the junction unmatched. Germline-derived CDR1 and CDR2 are MNHEY and SMNVEV (reference sequence). CDR3 coding DNA: TGTGCCAGCAGCTCCAGGACAGGGAATGAAAAACTGTTTTTT. Translating it yields CASSSRTGNEKLFF.

This chain uses TRBV3-1 (or the pseudogene TRBV3-2) with TRBJ2-2; TRBD1 agrees at 9 bases. Trimming cost V 5 bases and J 7 bases; bases outside gene matches: 14. Germline V gives CDR1 LGHDT, CDR2 YNNKEL (reference sequence). The CDR3 consists of 17 residues. CDR3 nucleotides: TGTGCCAGCAGCAAACTCCTGGGGACAGGGTCCATCGGGGAGCTGTTTTTT. Translated, it gives CASSKLLGTGSIGELFF.

The rearrangement links TRBV18 to TRBJ1-1; D gene uncertain. CDR1 is KGHSH and CDR2 is LQKENI in the germline V gene. The CDR3 runs 14 residues. V lost 5 bases, J lost 5 bases, and 15 bases lay in between. CDR3 region: CASSTAYSRTEAFF. Written as DNA, the CDR3 is TGTGCCAGCTCAACGGCCTACTCGCGGACTGAAGCTTTCTTT. Using reference TRBV18 and TRBJ1-1 for the parts outside the CDR3, the full variable domain is NAGVMQNPRHLVRRRGQEARLRCSPMKGHSHVYWYRQLPEEGLKFMVYLQKENIIDESGMPKERFSAEFPKEGPSILRIQQVVRGDSAAYFCASSTAYSRTEAFFGQGTRLTVV.

V and J are TRBV3-1 (or the pseudogene TRBV3-2) and TRBJ1-2; 10 bases are shared with TRBD1. The CDR3 runs to 15 residues. The trim removed 3 bases at V and 7 bases at J, leaving 8 bases unmatched. CDR1 and CDR2 from the germline V gene are LGHDT and YNNKEL (reference sequence). CDR3 amino acids: CASSHGTGTGVGYTF. For the CDR3, the DNA is TGTGCCAGCAGCCATGGTACCGGGACAGGGGTTGGCTACACCTTC.

V gene TRBV4-1 combines with J gene TRBJ2-3; 8 bases map to TRBD2. Germline assignment: CDR1 MGHRA and CDR2 YSYEKL. The CDR3 extends over 16 amino acids. The ends lost 4 bases at V and 4 bases at J; junction bases unmatched: 10. The CDR3 DNA reads as TGCGCCAGCAGCCTTGCAACCGGGGGGGCGGCAGATACGCAGTATTTT. Amino acids: CASSLATGGAADTQYF.

The CDR3 bases are TGTGCCAGCAGCTCGGGACAGGATAACTACGAGCAGTACTTC. As protein: CASSSGQDNYEQYF. The rearrangement joins TRBV5-4 to TRBJ2-7, with 8 bases that match TRBD1. V shed 3 bases and J 3 bases; nucleotides not matched to a gene: 5. The CDR3 is 14 amino acids. Germline CDR1 is SGHNT and CDR2 is YYREEE (reference sequence).

V and J are TRBV27 and TRBJ2-3, with 9 nucleotides matching TRBD2. Trimming at V came to 5 bases and at J to 3 bases, leaving 15 bases not matched to a gene. This CDR3 is 18 amino acids long. Germline CDR1 and CDR2: MNHEY and SMNVEV (reference sequence). This CDR3 reads CASSLQGVAGGLTDTQYF. The DNA of the CDR3 is TGTGCCAGCAGTCTTCAAGGGGTGGCGGGGGGGCTGACAGATACGCAGTATTTT.